This is a list of T cell receptor beta chains from one sample in a study of cytomegalovirus exposure and HLA in healthy donors. Some clones are missing from TCRdb's copy, which holds only in-frame ones; the method was immunoSEQ multiplex PCR. The sample lists around 100,000 clones; around 65% were seen once. Sequences were obtained from PBMCs. These receptors were obtained from a woman between 50 and 59 years old in good health and CMV-seronegative. CDR3s include the opening cysteine and the closing phenylalanine or tryptophan. A D gene is named only where the DNA matches it firmly. Clone size appears in some rows only: once, few, many, or a class for an expanded clone.

D: TRBD2; V: TRBV15; size: few; length: 15; J: TRBJ2-1; DNA: TGTGCCACCAGCGGACGACTAGCGGGATACAATGAGCAGTTCTTC; CDR3: CATSGRLAGYNEQFF
D: NA; V: TRBV7-8; size: NA; length: 16; J: TRBJ1-5; DNA: TGTGCCAGCAGCTTAGGGGCCAGGGGTTTTGGTCAGCCCCAGCATTTT; CDR3: CASSLGARGFGQPQHF
D: NA; V: TRBV18; size: NA; length: 13; J: TRBJ2-5; DNA: TGTGCCAGCTCAACAAGACAGGCGGAGACCCAGTACTTC; CDR3: CASSTRQAETQYF
D: TRBD2; V: TRBV13; size: NA; length: 16; J: TRBJ2-7; DNA: TGTGCCAGCAGCGGTAGACTAGCGGGAGGGCTCTACGAGCAGTACTTC; CDR3: CASSGRLAGGLYEQYF
D: TRBD1; V: TRBV5-1; size: few; length: 17; J: TRBJ1-3; DNA: TGCGCCAGCAGCTTGACCGGGACAGGGGTTTCAGGAAACACCATATATTTT; CDR3: CASSLTGTGVSGNTIYF
D: NA; V: TRBV28; size: few; length: 13; J: TRBJ1-1; DNA: TGTGCCAGCAGTTCTACCGGCGGGATTAAAGCTTTCTTT; CDR3: CASSSTGGIKAFF
D: NA; V: TRBV6-5; size: NA; length: 14; J: TRBJ2-3; DNA: TGTGCCAGCGGGAAAACAGGGAGCACAGATACGCAGTATTTT; CDR3: CASGKTGSTDTQYF
D: TRBD2; V: TRBV7-2; size: NA; length: 16; J: TRBJ2-1; DNA: TGTGCCAGCAGCTTAGCCACTAGCGTCTCCTACAATGAGCAGTTCTTC; CDR3: CASSLATSVSYNEQFF
D: TRBD2; V: TRBV4-3; size: NA; length: 19; J: TRBJ2-1; DNA: TGCGCCAGCAGCCAAGAGGGACTAGCGGGAGGGTTTCGCTACAATGAGCAGTTCTTC; CDR3: CASSQEGLAGGFRYNEQFF
D: TRBD1; V: TRBV7-9; size: NA; length: 14; J: TRBJ1-5; DNA: TGTGCCAGCAGTCAAACAGGGGAGGAACAGCCCCAGCATTTT; CDR3: CASSQTGEEQPQHF
D: TRBD1; V: TRBV10-3; size: few; length: 14; J: TRBJ2-3; DNA: TGTGCCATAAGCGGACAGGGCAGCACAGATACGCAGTATTTT; CDR3: CAISGQGSTDTQYF
D: TRBD1; V: TRBV7-7; size: NA; length: 13; J: TRBJ2-7; DNA: TGTGCTAGCAGCTCTCGGACAGGTTCCGAGCAGTACTTC; CDR3: CASSSRTGSEQYF
D: TRBD1; V: TRBV5-1; size: few; length: 13; J: TRBJ1-1; DNA: TGCGCCAGCAGCGGGGGACAGGACACTGAAGCTTTCTTT; CDR3: CASSGGQDTEAFF
D: TRBD1; V: TRBV18; size: few; length: 16; J: TRBJ1-5; DNA: TGTGCCAGCTCACCACTCGACAGGGGTGGCAATCAGCCCCAGCATTTT; CDR3: CASSPLDRGGNQPQHF
D: TRBD1; V: TRBV4-1; size: NA; length: 17; J: TRBJ1-6; DNA: TGCGCCAGCAGCCGAGGACAGGTTATGACCTATAATTCACCCCTCCACTTT; CDR3: CASSRGQVMTYNSPLHF
D: NA; V: TRBV27; size: few; length: 16; J: TRBJ1-5; DNA: TGTGCCAGCAGCCAAAGGGGATACGGGAGCAATCAGCCCCAGCATTTT; CDR3: CASSQRGYGSNQPQHF
D: TRBD1; V: TRBV29-1; size: NA; length: 14; J: TRBJ2-2; DNA: TGCAGCGTTGGTCTGCAGGGGGCCGCCGGGGAGCTGTTTTTT; CDR3: CSVGLQGAAGELFF
D: NA; V: TRBV5-1; size: NA; length: 18; J: TRBJ1-1; DNA: TGCGCCAGCAGCTTGGAGGGACACTTTAGAGGAGTGAACACTGAAGCTTTCTTT; CDR3: CASSLEGHFRGVNTEAFF
D: TRBD1; V: TRBV11-3; size: NA; length: 17; J: TRBJ2-6; DNA: TGTGCCAGCAGCCCCGGGACAGGAGGCTCTGGGGCCAACGTCCTGACTTTC; CDR3: CASSPGTGGSGANVLTF
D: TRBD1; V: TRBV5-4; size: NA; length: 15; J: TRBJ1-2; DNA: TGTGCCAGCAGCTTCCCAGGGGGAAATAACTATGGCTACACCTTC; CDR3: CASSFPGGNNYGYTF
D: NA; V: TRBV6-5; size: few; length: 13; J: TRBJ1-6; DNA: TGTGCCAGCAGTGGCCACTATAATTCACCCCTCCACTTT; CDR3: CASSGHYNSPLHF
D: NA; V: TRBV29-1; size: NA; length: 11; J: TRBJ2-7; DNA: TGCAGCGTCCTCAGCGGTTACGAGCAGTACTTC; CDR3: CSVLSGYEQYF
D: NA; V: TRBV5-1; size: NA; length: 13; J: TRBJ1-1; DNA: TGCGCCAGCAGCTTGGCGGGGGAAACTGAAGCTTTCTTT; CDR3: CASSLAGETEAFF
D: TRBD2; V: TRBV6-5; size: NA; length: 14; J: TRBJ2-3; DNA: TGTGCCAGCTCGGGACTAGCTCTGGGGGATACGCAGTATTTT; CDR3: CASSGLALGDTQYF
D: TRBD2; V: TRBV7-9; size: NA; length: 16; J: TRBJ2-7; DNA: TGTGCCAGCAGCTTACCTAGCGGGGGAAAGACCTACGAGCAGTACTTC; CDR3: CASSLPSGGKTYEQYF
D: TRBD1; V: TRBV7-6; size: NA; length: 14; J: TRBJ1-6; DNA: TGTGCCAGCAGCCGAAGGGACAGGGATTCACCCCTCCACTTT; CDR3: CASSRRDRDSPLHF
D: TRBD2; V: TRBV28; size: NA; length: 15; J: TRBJ2-1; DNA: TGTGCCAGCAGAGCCGGGACTAGCGGATACAATGAGCAGTTCTTC; CDR3: CASRAGTSGYNEQFF
D: NA; V: TRBV10-3; size: NA; length: 13; J: TRBJ1-5; DNA: TGTGCCATCAGGCTCTCCGAGGATCAGCCCCAGCATTTT; CDR3: CAIRLSEDQPQHF
D: TRBD1; V: TRBV29-1; size: NA; length: 16; J: TRBJ2-2; DNA: TGCAGCCCAGGACAGGGCGCGCGGGAGAACACCGGGGAGCTGTTTTTT; CDR3: CSPGQGARENTGELFF
D: NA; V: TRBV5-1; size: NA; length: 14; J: TRBJ2-1; DNA: TGCGCCAGCAGCATGACCGGGGGTAGTAATGAGCAGTTCTTC; CDR3: CASSMTGGSNEQFF
D: TRBD1; V: TRBV29-1; size: NA; length: 13; J: TRBJ2-7; DNA: TGCAGCGTACGACAGGGGGCTGCCTACGAGCAGTACTTC; CDR3: CSVRQGAAYEQYF
D: NA; V: TRBV27; size: NA; length: 14; J: TRBJ2-5; DNA: TGTGCCAGCAGGGGGGCCGGGATCTTAGAGACCCAGTACTTC; CDR3: CASRGAGILETQYF
D: TRBD1; V: TRBV5-1; size: few; length: 14; J: TRBJ2-7; DNA: TGCGCCAGCAGGGCCGGGACAGGGTTGTACGAGCAGTACTTC; CDR3: CASRAGTGLYEQYF
D: TRBD2; V: TRBV10-3; size: few; length: 14; J: TRBJ2-7; DNA: TGTGCCACGACGACTAGCGGAAGCTCCTACGAGCAGTACTTC; CDR3: CATTTSGSSYEQYF
D: NA; V: TRBV6-1; size: NA; length: 15; J: TRBJ1-2; DNA: TGTGCCAGCAGTGAACCGGGAGTTCCTAACTATGGCTACACCTTC; CDR3: CASSEPGVPNYGYTF
D: NA; V: TRBV4-2; size: few; length: 17; J: TRBJ1-2; DNA: TGTGCCAGCAGCCAAGGTTACGCGACAGTACCGAACTATGGCTACACCTTC; CDR3: CASSQGYATVPNYGYTF
D: TRBD1; V: TRBV7-2; size: few; length: 16; J: TRBJ2-5; DNA: TGTGCCAGCAGCTTAGTGGGCAGGGGGTCCTCGGAGACCCAGTACTTC; CDR3: CASSLVGRGSSETQYF
D: NA; V: TRBV6-6; size: NA; length: 15; J: TRBJ1-2; DNA: TGTGCCAGCAGTAACAACAGGGTAGACGCGGGTGGCTACACCTTC; CDR3: CASSNNRVDAGGYTF
D: TRBD1; V: TRBV7-8; size: NA; length: 14; J: TRBJ1-3; DNA: TGTGCCAGCAGCCTACAGGGGGGTGGAAACACCATATATTTT; CDR3: CASSLQGGGNTIYF
D: TRBD2; V: TRBV6-1; size: NA; length: 13; J: TRBJ2-3; DNA: TGTGCCACAAGGACTAGCGGGGGGGATACGCAGTATTTT; CDR3: CATRTSGGDTQYF
D: NA; V: TRBV11-2; size: NA; length: 16; J: TRBJ2-3; DNA: TGTGCCAGCAGCTTGGGGGGGGCAGGGTCGACAGATACGCAGTATTTT; CDR3: CASSLGGAGSTDTQYF
D: NA; V: TRBV19; size: NA; length: 14; J: TRBJ1-2; DNA: TGTGCCAGTAGTATAGGTTTAAGCAACTATGGCTACACCTTC; CDR3: CASSIGLSNYGYTF
D: TRBD1; V: TRBV10-1; size: NA; length: 16; J: TRBJ2-7; DNA: TGCGCCAGCAGTGAGGGGGACAGCAAACTTTCCTATGAGCAGTACTTC; CDR3: CASSEGDSKLSYEQYF
D: TRBD1; V: TRBV27; size: NA; length: 13; J: TRBJ1-2; DNA: TGTGCCAGCAGCCCGACAGGGGACTATGGCTACACCTTC; CDR3: CASSPTGDYGYTF
D: TRBD1; V: TRBV19; size: NA; length: 16; J: TRBJ2-2; DNA: TGTGCCAGTAGTAATACAGGGGGGAGGAACACCGGGGAGCTGTTTTTT; CDR3: CASSNTGGRNTGELFF
D: NA; V: TRBV10-2; size: NA; length: 13; J: TRBJ2-1; DNA: TGCGCCAGCAGGGCAGGTCCCTACAATGAGCAGTTCTTC; CDR3: CASRAGPYNEQFF
D: NA; V: TRBV25-1; size: few; length: 13; J: TRBJ1-1; DNA: TGTGCCAGCAGTTCTAGCCCCCCGGTAGAAGCTTTCTTT; CDR3: CASSSSPPVEAFF
D: TRBD1; V: TRBV15; size: once; length: 15; J: TRBJ2-1; DNA: TGTGCCACCAGCAAGGGACAGCAATCCTACAATGAGCAGTTCTTC; CDR3: CATSKGQQSYNEQFF
D: NA; V: TRBV7-2; size: NA; length: 12; J: TRBJ1-2; DNA: TGTGCCAGCAGCTTACAGGGCGGTGGCTACACCTTC; CDR3: CASSLQGGGYTF
D: TRBD1; V: TRBV10-3; size: NA; length: 15; J: TRBJ1-5; DNA: TGTGCCATCAGTGAGTCCCACGGACAGGATCAGCCCCAGCATTTT; CDR3: CAISESHGQDQPQHF
D: NA; V: TRBV10-2; size: once; length: 14; J: TRBJ1-5; DNA: TGCGCCAGCAGTCCCGGGTATAGCAATCAGCCCCAGCATTTT; CDR3: CASSPGYSNQPQHF
D: TRBD2; V: TRBV2; size: NA; length: 17; J: TRBJ2-5; DNA: TGTGCCAGCAGTTTCACGGGACTAGCGGGGGGCCAAGAGACCCAGTACTTC; CDR3: CASSFTGLAGGQETQYF
D: TRBD1; V: TRBV7-9; size: NA; length: 16; J: TRBJ2-2; DNA: TGTGCCAGCAGCGACATACGGACAGGGAGGACCGGGGAGCTGTTTTTT; CDR3: CASSDIRTGRTGELFF
D: NA; V: TRBV5-1; size: NA; length: 15; J: TRBJ1-4; DNA: TGCGCCAGCAGCGTACAGGGCCCAACTAATGAAAAACTGTTTTTT; CDR3: CASSVQGPTNEKLFF